This T cell receptor beta chain was found in a study of blood T cells in healthy people across ages. A second roughly 6 to 12 cycle PCR used barcoded and J-beta primers. TCRdb processed the 5' RACE reads anew with MiXCR; each CDR3 protein has one entry. There are over 700,000 distinct CDR3 sequences in the sample; 53% occur only once, and about two fifths lies in the top ten. The CDR3 is made up of 11 amino acids. V was shortened by 3 bases and J by 5 bases, with 4 bases between the two germline ends. In germline, CDR1 is SNHLY, CDR2 FYNNEI. The chain uses TRBV2 and TRBJ2-5, with D unresolved. This receptor was obtained from a man of 80 years or more in good health. The sequencing sample was made of blood. DNA for the CDR3: TGTGCCAGCAGTGATGTTGAGACCCAGTACTTC. Protein product: CASSDVETQYF.